A selection of T cell receptor beta chains follows, all from one sample in a study of cytomegalovirus exposure and HLA in healthy donors. Assay used: immunoSEQ multiplex PCR; TCRdb lists only in-frame clones, some missing. The table shows approximately 170,000 clones, with roughly 73% occurring only once. The material sequenced was PBMCs. All receptors come from a male donor in good health and CMV-seronegative. Each CDR3 is given with its conserved first and last residue. A D gene is named only where the DNA matches it firmly. Clone size is not always given. Where it is, it says once, few, many or a class for expanded clones.

V: TRBV11-2
size: .
J: TRBJ2-2
D: .
CDR3: CASSRQGQAGFNTGELFF
DNA: TGTGCCAGCAGTCGACAGGGGCAAGCGGGGTTTAACACCGGGGAGCTGTTTTTT

V: TRBV28
size: .
J: TRBJ1-5
D: .
CDR3: CASSSREAGRGNQPQHF
DNA: TGTGCCAGCAGTTCCAGGGAGGCAGGGCGGGGCAATCAGCCCCAGCATTTT

V: TRBV7-3
size: few
J: TRBJ2-3
D: TRBD2
CDR3: CASSSAGAGEKNTQYF
DNA: TGTGCCAGCAGCTCCGCGGGAGCGGGAGAAAAAAATACGCAGTATTTT

V: TRBV4-3
size: .
J: TRBJ2-7
D: TRBD2
CDR3: CASSQGGLAGVSLEQYF
DNA: TGCGCCAGCAGCCAGGGTGGACTAGCGGGAGTATCTCTCGAGCAGTACTTC

V: TRBV9
size: .
J: TRBJ2-2
D: .
CDR3: CASSVGEGATTGELFF
DNA: TGTGCCAGCAGCGTAGGGGAAGGGGCGACCACCGGGGAGCTGTTTTTT

V: TRBV7-9
size: once
J: TRBJ2-1
D: TRBD2
CDR3: CASSLAGGANEQFF
DNA: TGTGCCAGCAGCCTAGCCGGGGGGGCAAATGAGCAGTTCTTC

V: TRBV6-5
size: .
J: TRBJ1-2
D: .
CDR3: CASSQLPRQGYGYTF
DNA: TGTGCCAGCAGTCAACTCCCGCGGCAGGGGTACGGCTACACCTTC

V: TRBV6-1
size: .
J: TRBJ1-5
D: TRBD1
CDR3: CASSAGTGGAQPQHF
DNA: TGTGCCAGCAGTGCCGGGACAGGGGGCGCCCAGCCCCAGCATTTT

V: TRBV10-2
size: .
J: TRBJ2-7
D: .
CDR3: CASSGREDEQYF
DNA: TGCGCCAGCAGTGGCAGGGAGGACGAGCAGTACTTC

V: TRBV11-2
size: .
J: TRBJ2-1
D: .
CDR3: CASSLATYNEQFF
DNA: TGTGCCAGCAGCTTAGCGACATACAATGAGCAGTTCTTC

V: TRBV11-3
size: .
J: TRBJ2-5
D: TRBD1
CDR3: CASSLTGGPEETQYF
DNA: TGTGCCAGCAGCTTGACAGGGGGTCCGGAAGAGACCCAGTACTTC

V: TRBV6-1
size: .
J: TRBJ1-5
D: .
CDR3: CASTLRGMSNQPQHF
DNA: TGTGCCAGCACCCTAAGGGGGATGAGCAATCAGCCCCAGCATTTT

V: TRBV27
size: once
J: TRBJ1-1
D: .
CDR3: CASYQPGGTEAFF
DNA: TGTGCCAGCTACCAGCCGGGGGGCACTGAAGCTTTCTTT

V: TRBV7-6
size: .
J: TRBJ2-7
D: TRBD2
CDR3: CASSGLAGNEQYF
DNA: TGTGCCAGCAGCGGACTAGCGGGAAACGAGCAGTACTTC

V: TRBV11-2
size: .
J: TRBJ2-2
D: .
CDR3: CASSQVQMNTGELFF
DNA: TGTGCCAGCAGCCAAGTGCAGATGAACACCGGGGAGCTGTTTTTT

V: TRBV4-3
size: few
J: TRBJ2-3
D: .
CDR3: CASSQDSRGTDTQYF
DNA: TGCGCCAGCAGCCAAGACTCTAGAGGCACAGATACGCAGTATTTT

V: TRBV28
size: .
J: TRBJ2-3
D: TRBD2
CDR3: CASTASRVSSGSTDTQYF
DNA: TGTGCCAGCACCGCCAGCCGGGTGTCTAGCGGGAGTACAGATACGCAGTATTTT

V: TRBV9
size: .
J: TRBJ2-5
D: TRBD2
CDR3: CASSPLGGVETQYF
DNA: TGTGCCAGCAGCCCCCTCGGGGGGGTCGAGACCCAGTACTTC

V: TRBV2
size: few
J: TRBJ2-5
D: .
CDR3: CASSGVAGQETQYF
DNA: TGTGCCAGCAGTGGGGTAGCAGGGCAAGAGACCCAGTACTTC

V: TRBV4-2
size: .
J: TRBJ2-2
D: .
CDR3: CASSPEGADRLFF
DNA: TGTGCCAGCAGCCCGGAAGGGGCCGACAGGCTGTTTTTT

V: TRBV13
size: .
J: TRBJ2-7
D: TRBD2
CDR3: CASSLGVLAGGTYEQYF
DNA: TGTGCCAGCAGCTTAGGCGTCCTAGCGGGAGGAACCTACGAGCAGTACTTC

V: TRBV19
size: .
J: TRBJ1-1
D: .
CDR3: CASSIQSPGIRNTEAFF
DNA: TGTGCCAGTAGTATACAAAGCCCGGGGATTAGGAACACTGAAGCTTTCTTT

V: TRBV19
size: .
J: TRBJ1-1
D: .
CDR3: CAGSAGVNTEAFF
DNA: TGTGCCGGATCCGCAGGGGTGAACACTGAAGCTTTCTTT